This T cell receptor (beta chain) was sequenced for a study of cytomegalovirus exposure and HLA in healthy donors. Across the whole study: The same platform as the approximately 670 first-cohort repertoires was used for the 95 to 150 validation repertoires, a later analysis reported.

This CDR3 has 14 residues. V was pared by 9 bases and J by 5 bases, with 12 bases of the junction left unmatched. CDR1 is SNHLY, CDR2 FYNNEI, per germline. General observations from the study: There were about 160 TCR beta chains listed as cytomegalovirus-associated. According to a subsequent analysis, TCR clusters identified in the first cohort showed a tendency to co-occur across the 100 to 150 validation repertoires. Reportedly, diagnosis of cytomegalovirus status by the classifier showed high specificity and sensitivity.

Of note for this clone: Its antigen is as yet unknown.

Libraries were prepared by immunoSEQ multiplex PCR; TCRdb keeps only in-frame clonotypes and omits some of them. The table lists 65,000 to 75,000 clones, nearly 96% of them singletons, with 4.5% to 5% in the top ten. The clonotype was recovered from a woman younger than 30 in good health and CMV-seropositive. Sequenced: PBMCs. This chain joins TRBV2 and TRBJ2-7, with 8 bases that match TRBD1. The CDR3 here is CASRSRGLMNEQYF. In DNA, the CDR3 is TGTGCCAGTCGGAGCAGGGGGCTGATGAACGAGCAGTACTTC. The variable domain in full, completed from reference TRBV2 and TRBJ2-7, reads EPEVTQTPSHQVTQMGQEVILRCVPISNHLYFYWYRQILGQKVEFLVSFYNNEISEKSEIFDDQFSVERPDGSNFTLKIRSTKLEDSAMYFCASRSRGLMNEQYFGPGTRLTVT.